This T cell receptor (beta chain) comes out of a study of blood T cell repertoires in COVID-19. This CDR3 is built from 16 residues. CDR1 MNHEY and CDR2 SVGEGT come from the germline V gene. V trimming: 6 bases; J trimming: 6 bases; junction bases outside the gene matches: 9. Ages ranged from about 18 to 89 years, with residence in some 25 US areas. In assigning cohorts, the study relied on participant-reported clinical history. Sequenced by immunoSEQ multiplex PCR; TCRdb stores in-frame clones only, minus some. The sample consists of about 180,000 clones, roughly 87% of them appearing once. The rearrangement uses TRBV6-2 or TRBV6-3 and TRBJ2-3; 13 bases fit TRBD2. The source material was PBMCs or T cells enriched from blood (not recorded which). This sequence was found in a human donor with acute COVID-19. The donor label of this sample is uncertain. The CDR3 bases are TGTGCCAGCAGCTCCGGGACTAGCGGGGTCGAGGATACGCAGTATTTT. Translation: CASSSGTSGVEDTQYF.